The 15 T cell receptor beta chains below were found in one sample sequenced in a study of T cells in Graves' hyperthyroidism and ophthalmopathy. Amplified TCR beta CDR3 regions derived from RNA transcripts. HTBI primers were employed in a first-round RT-PCR of the TCR CDR3. In TCRdb, the multiplex PCR reads were re-called with MiXCR into one record per CDR3 protein. Of approximately 600,000 distinct CDR3 sequences in the sample, 16% are singletons; the top ten hold approximately 3.8%. Specimen: blood. The receptors were sampled from a woman under 40 with Graves' hyperthyroidism.

In its sample, this clonotype was seen a few times. This chain links TRBV20-1 with TRBJ2-3; D gene uncertain. Looked up from germline, CDR1 is DFQATT and CDR2 is SNEGSKA (reference sequence). The CDR3 is 12 residues long. Trimming removed 2 bases from V and 0 bases from J, with 3 bases in between. The CDR3 sequence: CSARPSTDTQYF. The CDR3 DNA follows: TGCAGTGCTAGACCCAGCACAGATACGCAGTATTTT.

The rearrangement uses TRBV20-1 and TRBJ2-7, with D unclear. This CDR3 comprises 11 residues. The V gene lost 6 bases and the J gene lost 4 bases, with 10 bases spanning the gap. The V gene's germline CDR1 is DFQATT and CDR2 SNEGSKA (reference sequence). The CDR3 DNA sequence: TGCAGTGCCCTAAACGGATACGAGCAGTACTTC. Protein sequence: CSALNGYEQYF.

This clonotype has only a few counts. The gene calls are TRBV6-5 and TRBJ2-1, with 9 nucleotides matching TRBD1. This CDR3 comprises 17 residues. Germline V lookup: CDR1 MNHEY, CDR2 SVGAGI. V was pared by 2 bases and J by 3 bases, with 8 bases of the junction left unmatched. Here the CDR3 DNA reads TGTGCCAGCAGTTACGGTCCAACAGGGGGCGACTACAATGAGCAGTTCTTC. Amino acid sequence: CASSYGPTGGDYNEQFF.

The chain employs TRBV20-1 and TRBJ2-2; D remains unclear. The germline CDR1 and CDR2 sequences are DFQATT and SNEGSKA (reference sequence). Trimming left V 3 bases short and J 1 base short, with 9 bases between. There are 14 residues in the CDR3. The CDR3 reads CSASWSGNTGELFF. The CDR3 region has the DNA TGCAGTGCTAGTTGGTCTGGGAACACCGGGGAGCTGTTTTTT.

This clonotype was counted many times. The chain links TRBV5-1 to TRBJ1-1; 10 positions agree with TRBD1. The V segment lost 5 bases and the J segment 6 bases; nucleotides outside the gene matches: 13. The CDR3 extends over 16 amino acids. Germline assignment: CDR1 SGHRS and CDR2 YFSETQ. This chain's CDR3 is CASREGRQGASAEAFF. In nucleotides, the CDR3 is TGCGCCAGCAGAGAGGGCAGACAGGGGGCTAGCGCTGAAGCTTTCTTT.

This clonotype has at least ten counts. This chain links TRBV6-1 with TRBJ1-2; D gene unclear. The germline gives CDR1 MNHNS, CDR2 SASEGT. The CDR3 spans 12 residues. The germline V and J ends were trimmed by 8 bases and 8 bases, with 15 bases remaining between them. The CDR3 spells CASSRAREGYTF. The CDR3 region has the DNA TGTGCCAGCTCTCGAGCGCGGGAGGGCTACACCTTC.

This clonotype showed up many times. The chain joins TRBV7-2 to TRBJ2-7; D ambiguous. The CDR3 sequence is 12 residues long. V was pared by 1 base and J by 7 bases, with 8 bases between. Per the germline V gene, CDR1 is SGHTA and CDR2 is FQGNSA. The DNA for the CDR3 is TGTGCCAGCAGCTTAGTTTTTGGAGAGCAGTACTTC. It is translated as CASSLVFGEQYF.

The chain links TRBV11-3 to TRBJ2-2; TRBD2 matches 11 bases. The ends lost 5 bases at V and 4 bases at J; junction bases unmatched: 6. This CDR3 spans 16 amino acids. The germline gives CDR1 SGHNT, CDR2 YENEEA. The CDR3 here is CASSILAGAFTGELFF. The CDR3 nucleotides are TGTGCCAGCAGCATACTAGCGGGAGCGTTCACCGGGGAGCTGTTTTTT. Full variable domain (remainder filled in from reference TRBV11-3 and TRBJ2-2): EAGVVQSPRYKIIEKKQPVAFWCNPISGHNTLYWYLQNLGQGPELLIRYENEEAVDDSQLPKDRFSAERLKGVDSTLKIQPAELGDSAVYLCASSILAGAFTGELFFGEGSRLTVL.

To note about this clonotype: Being one base from a much bigger clone, this may be a read error. The chain carries TRBV6-2 or TRBV6-3 and TRBJ2-3; D perhaps matches TRBD2 (5 bases). Germline V gives CDR1 MNHEY, CDR2 SVGEGT. This CDR3 contains 14 residues. The chain's CDR3 is CASSYSGSADTQCF. The CDR3 DNA reads TGTGCCAGCAGTTATTCGGGGTCCGCAGATACGCAGTGTTTT.

This clonotype has just a few counts. The chain employs TRBV5-6 and TRBJ2-7; 7 nucleotides agree with TRBD1. CDR3 length: 15 residues. The J segment lost 2 bases and the V segment lost 0 bases, leaving 5 bases of the junction unmatched. The germline V gene encodes CDR1 SGHDT and CDR2 YYEEEE. CDR3 residues: CASSLDRGNPYEQYF. The CDR3 DNA sequence: TGTGCCAGCAGCTTGGACAGGGGAAATCCCTACGAGCAGTACTTC.

Many counts were recorded for this clonotype. The chain combines TRBV6-1 with TRBJ2-1; TRBD2 might be the D (6 bases). The ends were cut back, 7 bases at V and 7 bases at J, with 17 bases in the middle. This CDR3 has 14 residues. CDR1 is MNHNS, CDR2 SASEGT, per germline. CDR3 nucleotide sequence: TGTGCCAGCACCGAGTGGGGGACTCAAAATGAGCAGTTCTTC. Translating it yields CASTEWGTQNEQFF.

This clonotype was seen many times. This chain joins TRBV6-6 and TRBJ2-1; D possibly matches TRBD1 or TRBD2 (5 bases each). Germline CDR1 MNHNY, CDR2 SVGAGI (reference sequence). V lost 2 bases, J lost 0 bases, and 5 bases lay in between. This CDR3 spans 14 amino acids. The chain's CDR3 is CASSYGGSYNEQFF. CDR3 DNA sequence: TGTGCCAGCAGTTACGGGGGCTCCTACAATGAGCAGTTCTTC.

This clonotype showed up many times. The chain employs TRBV30 and TRBJ1-4; perhaps TRBD1 as D (6 bases). V dropped 0 bases and J dropped 5 bases, with 7 bases sitting between them. CDR3 size: 13 residues. Germline V lookup: CDR1 GTSNPN, CDR2 SVGIG (reference sequence). CDR3 nucleotide sequence: TGTGCCTGGAGTGTAGGGGGAAATGAAAAACTGTTTTTT. Its protein product is CAWSVGGNEKLFF.

The table lists this clonotype with many counts. The rearrangement links TRBV28 to TRBJ2-5; possible D gene TRBD2, 5 bases. Germline values: CDR1 MDHEN, CDR2 SYDVKM. With 2 bases removed from V and 5 bases from J, the gap between germline ends came to 15 bases. The CDR3 covers 15 residues. CDR3 in DNA: TGTGCCAGCAGTTTAACCGGTGGGAGAGAGGAGACCCAGTACTTC. Its protein product is CASSLTGGREETQYF.

This clonotype was recorded at least ten times. The chain recombines TRBV6-2 or TRBV6-3 with TRBJ2-1; D is uncertain. The V gene lost 4 bases and the J gene lost 5 bases, with 9 bases spanning the gap. The CDR3 extends over 13 amino acids. Germline CDR1 reads MNHEY; CDR2 reads SVGEGT. CDR3 bases: TGTGCCAGCAGTTGGGTAGGTGACAATGAGCAGTTCTTC. The encoded protein is CASSWVGDNEQFF.